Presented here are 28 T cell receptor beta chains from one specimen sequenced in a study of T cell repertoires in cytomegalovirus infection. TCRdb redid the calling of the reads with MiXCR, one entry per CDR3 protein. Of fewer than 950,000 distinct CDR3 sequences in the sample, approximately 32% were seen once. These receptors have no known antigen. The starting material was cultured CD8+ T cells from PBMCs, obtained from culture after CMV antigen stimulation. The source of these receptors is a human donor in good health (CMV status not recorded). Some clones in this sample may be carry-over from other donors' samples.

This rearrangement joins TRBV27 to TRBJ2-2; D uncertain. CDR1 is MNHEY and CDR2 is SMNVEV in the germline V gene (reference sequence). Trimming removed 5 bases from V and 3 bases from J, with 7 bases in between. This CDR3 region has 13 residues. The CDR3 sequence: CASSTAYTGELFF. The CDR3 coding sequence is TGTGCCAGCAGTACGGCCTACACCGGGGAGCTGTTTTTT.

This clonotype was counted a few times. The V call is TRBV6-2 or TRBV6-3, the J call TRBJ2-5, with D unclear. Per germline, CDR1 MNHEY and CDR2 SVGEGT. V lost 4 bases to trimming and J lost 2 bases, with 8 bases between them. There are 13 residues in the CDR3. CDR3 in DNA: TGTGCCAGCAGTTTCACCGTACAAGAGACCCAGTACTTC. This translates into CASSFTVQETQYF.

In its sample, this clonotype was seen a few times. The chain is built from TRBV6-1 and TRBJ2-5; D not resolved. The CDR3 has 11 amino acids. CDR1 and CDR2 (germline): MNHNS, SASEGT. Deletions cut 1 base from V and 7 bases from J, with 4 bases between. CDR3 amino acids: CASSEDGTQYF. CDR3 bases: TGTGCCAGCAGTGAAGACGGGACCCAGTACTTC.

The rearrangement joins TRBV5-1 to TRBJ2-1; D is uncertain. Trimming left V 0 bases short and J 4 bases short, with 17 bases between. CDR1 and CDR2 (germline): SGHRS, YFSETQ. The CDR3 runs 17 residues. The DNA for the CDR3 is TGCGCCAGCAGCTTGGCGAGTGATTGGACGGTATACAATGAGCAGTTCTTC. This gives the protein CASSLASDWTVYNEQFF. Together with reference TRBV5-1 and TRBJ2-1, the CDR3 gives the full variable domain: KAGVTQTPRYLIKTRGQQVTLSCSPISGHRSVSWYQQTPGQGLQFLFEYFSETQRNKGNFPGRFSGRQFSNSRSEMNVSTLELGDSALYLCASSLASDWTVYNEQFFGPGTRLTVL.

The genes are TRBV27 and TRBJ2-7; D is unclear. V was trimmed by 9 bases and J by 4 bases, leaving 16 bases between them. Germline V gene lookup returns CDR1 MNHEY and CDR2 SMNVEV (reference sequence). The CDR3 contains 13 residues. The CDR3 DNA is TGTGCCAGTAGCCCGGGCAGTAAGTACGAGCAGTACTTC. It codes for CASSPGSKYEQYF.

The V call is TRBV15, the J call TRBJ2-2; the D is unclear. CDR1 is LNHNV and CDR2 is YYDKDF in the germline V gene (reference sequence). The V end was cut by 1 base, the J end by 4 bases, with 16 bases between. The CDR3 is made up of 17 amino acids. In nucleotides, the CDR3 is TGTGCCACCAGCAGAGGCCTGGGATTGGAAGCCACCGGGGAGCTGTTTTTT. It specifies CATSRGLGLEATGELFF.

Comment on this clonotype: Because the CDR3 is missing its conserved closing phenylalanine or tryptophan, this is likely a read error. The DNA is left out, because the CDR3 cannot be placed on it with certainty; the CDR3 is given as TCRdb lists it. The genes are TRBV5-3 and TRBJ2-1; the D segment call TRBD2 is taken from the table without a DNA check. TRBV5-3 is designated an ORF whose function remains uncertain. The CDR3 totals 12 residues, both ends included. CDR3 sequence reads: CASSLGTSGGRM.

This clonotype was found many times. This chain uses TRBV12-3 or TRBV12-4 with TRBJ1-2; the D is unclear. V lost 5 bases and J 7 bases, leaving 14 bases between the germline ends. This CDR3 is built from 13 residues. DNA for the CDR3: TGTGCCAGCAGTCCTACTGTCCAGTCTGGCTACACCTTC. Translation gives CASSPTVQSGYTF.

In nucleotides, the CDR3 is TGTGCCAGCAGCTTAGACCCTCCCTGGACAGGGGGCTACACAGATACGCAGTATTTT. Encoded protein: CASSLDPPWTGGYTDTQYF. The V call is TRBV7-6, the J call TRBJ2-3, with 11 bases lining up with TRBD1. The CDR3 extends over 19 amino acids. J lost 2 bases, V lost 1 base, and 11 bases had no gene match. In germline, CDR1 is SGHVS, CDR2 FNYEAQ.

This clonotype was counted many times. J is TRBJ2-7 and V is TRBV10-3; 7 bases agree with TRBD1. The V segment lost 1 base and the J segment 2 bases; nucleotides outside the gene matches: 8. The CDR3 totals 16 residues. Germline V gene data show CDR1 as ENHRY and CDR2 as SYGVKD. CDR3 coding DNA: TGTGCCATCAGTGAGTATGTGGACAGGTACCCCTACGAGCAGTACGTC. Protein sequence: CAISEYVDRYPYEQYV.

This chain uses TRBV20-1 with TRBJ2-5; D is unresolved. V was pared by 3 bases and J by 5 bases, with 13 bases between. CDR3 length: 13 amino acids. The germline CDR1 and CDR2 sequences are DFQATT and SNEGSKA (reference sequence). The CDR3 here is CSASSTPGETQYF. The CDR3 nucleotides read TGCAGTGCTAGCTCTACACCTGGGGAGACCCAGTACTTC.

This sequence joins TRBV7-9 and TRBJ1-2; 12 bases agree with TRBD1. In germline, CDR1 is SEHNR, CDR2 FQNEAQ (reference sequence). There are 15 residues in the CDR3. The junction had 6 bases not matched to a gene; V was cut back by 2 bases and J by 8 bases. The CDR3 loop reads CASSLRDRGLGGYTF. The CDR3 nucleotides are TGTGCCAGCAGCTTACGGGACAGGGGGCTAGGAGGCTACACCTTC.

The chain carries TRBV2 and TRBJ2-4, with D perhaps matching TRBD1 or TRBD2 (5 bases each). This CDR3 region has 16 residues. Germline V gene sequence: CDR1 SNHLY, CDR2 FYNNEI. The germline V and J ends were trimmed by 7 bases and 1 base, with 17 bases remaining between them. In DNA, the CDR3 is TGTGCCAGCATTCGGGGCAGGGAATTGGCCAAAAACATTCAGTACTTC. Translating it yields CASIRGRELAKNIQYF.

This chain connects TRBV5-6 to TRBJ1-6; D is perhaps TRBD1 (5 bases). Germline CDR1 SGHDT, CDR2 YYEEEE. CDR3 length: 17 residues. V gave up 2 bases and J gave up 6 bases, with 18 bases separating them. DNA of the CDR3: TGTGCCAGCAGCTTTGTTCCATCCGGGACTCCTAATTCACCCCTCCACTTT. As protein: CASSFVPSGTPNSPLHF.

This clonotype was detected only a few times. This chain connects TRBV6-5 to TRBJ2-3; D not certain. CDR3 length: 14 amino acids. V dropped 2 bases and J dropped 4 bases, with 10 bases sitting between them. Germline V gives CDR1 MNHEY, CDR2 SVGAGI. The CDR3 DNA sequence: TGTGCCAGCAGTTACACCTTCAACGCAGATACGCAGTATTTT. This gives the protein CASSYTFNADTQYF.

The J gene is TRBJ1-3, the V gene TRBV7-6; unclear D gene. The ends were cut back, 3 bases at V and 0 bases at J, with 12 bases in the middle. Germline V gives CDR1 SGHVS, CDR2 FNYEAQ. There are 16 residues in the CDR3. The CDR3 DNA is TGTGCCAGCAGCTTGTCCAGCGGTCACTCTGGAAACACCATATATTTT. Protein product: CASSLSSGHSGNTIYF.

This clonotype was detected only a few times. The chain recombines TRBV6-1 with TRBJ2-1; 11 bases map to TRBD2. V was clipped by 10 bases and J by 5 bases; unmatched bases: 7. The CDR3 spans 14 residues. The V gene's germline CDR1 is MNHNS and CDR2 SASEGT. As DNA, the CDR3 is TGTGCCACCCAGCTACTAGCGGGGGACAATGAGCAGTTCTTC. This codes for CATQLLAGDNEQFF.

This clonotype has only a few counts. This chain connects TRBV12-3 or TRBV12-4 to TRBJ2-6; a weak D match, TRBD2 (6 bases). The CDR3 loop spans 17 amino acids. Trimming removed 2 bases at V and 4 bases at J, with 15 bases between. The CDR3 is CASSLIDGEVGANVLTF. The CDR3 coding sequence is TGTGCCAGCAGTTTAATTGATGGGGAGGTCGGGGCCAACGTCCTGACTTTC.

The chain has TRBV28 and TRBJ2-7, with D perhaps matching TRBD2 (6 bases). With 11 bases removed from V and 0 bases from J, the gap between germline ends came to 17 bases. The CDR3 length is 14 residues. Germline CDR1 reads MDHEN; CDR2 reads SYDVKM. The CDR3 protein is CAVDGGETSYEQYF. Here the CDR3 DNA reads TGTGCCGTCGACGGCGGGGAAACCTCCTACGAGCAGTACTTC.

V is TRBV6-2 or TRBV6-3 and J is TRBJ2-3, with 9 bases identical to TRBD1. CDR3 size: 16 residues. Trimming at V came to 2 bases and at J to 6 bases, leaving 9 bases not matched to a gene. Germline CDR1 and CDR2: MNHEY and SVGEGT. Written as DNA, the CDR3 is TGTGCCAGCAGTTACCCAGGAACAGGGGGCTCGGATACGCAGTATTTT. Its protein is CASSYPGTGGSDTQYF.

The CDR3 loop reads CASSINLWDRLTDTQYF. CDR3 DNA sequence: TGTGCCAGTAGTATCAACTTATGGGACAGACTCACAGATACGCAGTATTTT. This chain connects TRBV19 to TRBJ2-3; 7 bases match TRBD1. This CDR3 contains 17 residues. Germline V gene data show CDR1 as LNHDA and CDR2 as SQIVND (reference sequence). The V and J ends lost 3 bases and 2 bases, in that order; junction bases with no gene match: 11.

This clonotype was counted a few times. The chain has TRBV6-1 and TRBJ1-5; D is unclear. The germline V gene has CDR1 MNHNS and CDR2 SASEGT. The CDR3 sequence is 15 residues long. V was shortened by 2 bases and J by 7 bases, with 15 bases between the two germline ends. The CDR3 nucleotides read TGTGCCAGCAGTGAAACCTCGTCCGAGCAACAGCCCCAGCATTTT. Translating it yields CASSETSSEQQPQHF.

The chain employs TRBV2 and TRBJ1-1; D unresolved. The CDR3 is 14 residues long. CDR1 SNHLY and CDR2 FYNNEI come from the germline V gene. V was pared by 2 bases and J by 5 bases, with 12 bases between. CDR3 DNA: TGTGCCAGCAGTGAACTTTCCGTGCAGACTGAAGCTTTCTTT. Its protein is CASSELSVQTEAFF. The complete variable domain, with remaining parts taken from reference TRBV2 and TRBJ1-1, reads EPEVTQTPSHQVTQMGQEVILRCVPISNHLYFYWYRQILGQKVEFLVSFYNNEISEKSEIFDDQFSVERPDGSNFTLKIRSTKLEDSAMYFCASSELSVQTEAFFGQGTRLTVV.

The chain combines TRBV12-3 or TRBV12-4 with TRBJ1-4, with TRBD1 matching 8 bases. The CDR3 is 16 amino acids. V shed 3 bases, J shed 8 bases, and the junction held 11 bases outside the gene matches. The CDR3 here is CASSLGYRGNSEKLFF. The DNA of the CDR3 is TGTGCCAGCAGTTTGGGGTACAGGGGGAATTCGGAAAAACTGTTTTTT.

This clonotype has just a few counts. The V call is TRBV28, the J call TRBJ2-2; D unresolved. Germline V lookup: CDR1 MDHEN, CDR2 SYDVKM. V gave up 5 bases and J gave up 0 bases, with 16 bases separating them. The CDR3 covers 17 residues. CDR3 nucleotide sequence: TGTGCCAGCAGTCAACGGACCTTCTCCGCGAACACCGGGGAGCTGTTTTTT. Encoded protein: CASSQRTFSANTGELFF.

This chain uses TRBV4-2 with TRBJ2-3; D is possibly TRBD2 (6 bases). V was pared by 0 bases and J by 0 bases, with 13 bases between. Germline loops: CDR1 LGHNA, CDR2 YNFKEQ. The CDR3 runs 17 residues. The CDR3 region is CASSQDWRVVSTDTQYF. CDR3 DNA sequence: TGTGCCAGCAGCCAAGATTGGAGGGTGGTGAGCACAGATACGCAGTATTTT.

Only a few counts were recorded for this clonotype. The CDR3 bases are TGTGCCAGCAGCCAAGAGGCAGGGATGGTGAACACTGAAGCTTTCTTT. Translated: CASSQEAGMVNTEAFF. The chain recombines TRBV4-2 with TRBJ1-1, with a tentative D call TRBD1 (5 bases). The ends were cut back, 0 bases at V and 0 bases at J, with 11 bases in the middle. The length of the CDR3 is 16 residues. The V gene's germline CDR1 is LGHNA and CDR2 YNFKEQ.

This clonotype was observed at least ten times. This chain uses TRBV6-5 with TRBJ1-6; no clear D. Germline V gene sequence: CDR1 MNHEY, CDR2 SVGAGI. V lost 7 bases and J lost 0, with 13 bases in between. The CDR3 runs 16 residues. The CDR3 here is CASNPTRSSYNSPLHF. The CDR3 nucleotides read TGTGCCAGCAACCCCACCAGGAGCTCCTATAATTCACCCCTCCACTTT.